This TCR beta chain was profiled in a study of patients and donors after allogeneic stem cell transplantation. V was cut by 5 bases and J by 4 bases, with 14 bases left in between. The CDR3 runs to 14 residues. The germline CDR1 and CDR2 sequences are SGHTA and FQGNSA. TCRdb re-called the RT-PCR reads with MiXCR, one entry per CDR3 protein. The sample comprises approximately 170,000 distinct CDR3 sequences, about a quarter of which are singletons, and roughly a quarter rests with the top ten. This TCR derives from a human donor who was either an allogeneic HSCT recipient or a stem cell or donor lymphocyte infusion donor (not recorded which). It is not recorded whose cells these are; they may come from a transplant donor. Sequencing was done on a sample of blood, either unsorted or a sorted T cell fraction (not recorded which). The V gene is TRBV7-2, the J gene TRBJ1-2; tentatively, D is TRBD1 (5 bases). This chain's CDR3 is CASSTRQISYGYTF. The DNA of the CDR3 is TGTGCCAGCAGCACCCGACAGATAAGCTATGGCTACACCTTC. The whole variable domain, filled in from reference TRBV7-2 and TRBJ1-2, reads GAGVSQSPSNKVTEKGKDVELRCDPISGHTALYWYRQSLGQGLEFLIYFQGNSAPDKSGLPSDRFSAERTGGSVSTLTIQRTQQEDSAVYLCASSTRQISYGYTFGSGTRLTVV.